The T cell receptor (beta chain) under discussion was sequenced for a study of cytomegalovirus exposure and HLA in healthy donors. Amplification used 60 Vbeta primers and 13 Jbeta primers. Only in-frame clones appear in the TCRdb table, and some are missing; sequencing was by immunoSEQ multiplex PCR. This sample carries over 150,000 clones, more than 70% of them seen once, and the ten largest clones take 5.6%. This clonotype originated in a woman in her 40s in good health and CMV-seropositive. The sample taken for sequencing was PBMCs.

In nucleotides, the CDR3 is TGTGCCAGCAGCTTAGTAGCTCGAGGGAACAATGAGCAGTTCTTC. Amino acids: CASSLVARGNNEQFF. The chain is built from TRBV5-4 and TRBJ2-1, with TRBD2 as a possible D gene (5 bases). This CDR3 comprises 15 residues. Looked up from germline, CDR1 is SGHNT and CDR2 is YYREEE (reference sequence). Trimming pared 2 bases from V and 5 bases from J, leaving 14 bases between. The complete variable domain, with remaining parts taken from reference TRBV5-4 and TRBJ2-1, reads ETGVTQSPTHLIKTRGQQVTLRCSSQSGHNTVSWYQQALGQGPQFIFQYYREEENGRGNFPPRFSGLQFPNYSSELNVNALELDDSALYLCASSLVARGNNEQFFGPGTRLTVL.